This entry is about one T cell receptor (beta chain). This entry comes from a study of blood T cell repertoires in COVID-19. Per the original methods: Estimates of nucleated cell counts were drawn from the amplification of reference gene primers. TCRdb's copy holds only in-frame clones and misses some; the assay was immunoSEQ multiplex PCR. The DNA gave D and trimming, while V, J and clone size come from that table. The sample has 300,000 to 400,000 clones, 87% seen once. V lost 7 bases and J 8 bases, leaving 16 bases between the germline ends. Per the germline V gene, CDR1 is MNHEY and CDR2 is SMNVEV (reference sequence). This CDR3 spans 13 amino acids.

The clonotype originates from a man aged 25-40 years with COVID-19, enrolled during active disease. Sequenced input: peripheral blood. The genes are TRBV27 and TRBJ2-3, with D possibly matching TRBD1 (6 bases). The CDR3 loop reads CASNSGVTGTQYF. CDR3 DNA sequence: TGTGCCAGCAACTCAGGGGTCACGGGTACGCAGTATTTT.